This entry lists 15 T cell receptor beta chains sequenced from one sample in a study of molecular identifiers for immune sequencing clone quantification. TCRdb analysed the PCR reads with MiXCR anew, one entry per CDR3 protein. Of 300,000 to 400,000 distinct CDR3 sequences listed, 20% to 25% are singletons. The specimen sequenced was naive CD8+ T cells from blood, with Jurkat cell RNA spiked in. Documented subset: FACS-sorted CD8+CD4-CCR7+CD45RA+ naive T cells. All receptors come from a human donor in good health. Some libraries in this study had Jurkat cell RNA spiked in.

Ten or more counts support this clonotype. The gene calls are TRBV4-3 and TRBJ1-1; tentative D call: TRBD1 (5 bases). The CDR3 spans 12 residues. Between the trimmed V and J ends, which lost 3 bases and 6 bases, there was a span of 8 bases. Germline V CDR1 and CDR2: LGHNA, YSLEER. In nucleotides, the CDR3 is TGCGCCAGCAGCCAGCAGGGCTCTGAAGCTTTCTTT. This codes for CASSQQGSEAFF.

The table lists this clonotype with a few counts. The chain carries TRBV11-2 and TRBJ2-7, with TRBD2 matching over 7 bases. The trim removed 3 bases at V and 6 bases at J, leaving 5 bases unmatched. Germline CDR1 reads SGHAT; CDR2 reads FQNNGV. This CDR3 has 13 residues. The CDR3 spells CASSLATSAEQYF. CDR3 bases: TGTGCCAGCAGCTTGGCAACTAGCGCCGAGCAGTACTTC. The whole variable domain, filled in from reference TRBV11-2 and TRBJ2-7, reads EAGVAQSPRYKIIEKRQSVAFWCNPISGHATLYWYQQILGQGPKLLIQFQNNGVVDDSQLPKDRFSAERLKGVDSTLKIQPAKLEDSAVYLCASSLATSAEQYFGPGTRLTVT.

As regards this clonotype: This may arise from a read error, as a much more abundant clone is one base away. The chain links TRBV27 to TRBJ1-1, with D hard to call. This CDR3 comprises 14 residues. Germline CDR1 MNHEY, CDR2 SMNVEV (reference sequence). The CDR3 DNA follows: TGTGCCGGCAGTACCGACCCCGGTCCCACTGAAGCTTTCTTT. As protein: CAGSTDPGPTEAFF.

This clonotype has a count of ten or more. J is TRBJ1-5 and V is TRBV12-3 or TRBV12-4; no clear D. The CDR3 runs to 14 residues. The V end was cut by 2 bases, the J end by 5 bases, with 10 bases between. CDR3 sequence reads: CASSLRQPHQPQHF. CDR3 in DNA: TGTGCCAGCAGTTTAAGGCAGCCTCATCAGCCCCAGCATTTT.

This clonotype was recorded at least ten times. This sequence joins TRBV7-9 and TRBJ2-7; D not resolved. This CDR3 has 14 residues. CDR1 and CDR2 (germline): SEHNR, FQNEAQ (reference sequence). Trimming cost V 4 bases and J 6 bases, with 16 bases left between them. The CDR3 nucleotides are TGTGCCAGCAGCTCCGTGCTGATAGAAGGCGAGCAGTACTTC. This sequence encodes CASSSVLIEGEQYF. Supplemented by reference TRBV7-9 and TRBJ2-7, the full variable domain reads DTGVSQNPRHKITKRGQNVTFRCDPISEHNRLYWYRQTLGQGPEFLTYFQNEAQLEKSRLLSDRFSAERPKGSFSTLEIQRTEQGDSAMYLCASSSVLIEGEQYFGPGTRLTVT.

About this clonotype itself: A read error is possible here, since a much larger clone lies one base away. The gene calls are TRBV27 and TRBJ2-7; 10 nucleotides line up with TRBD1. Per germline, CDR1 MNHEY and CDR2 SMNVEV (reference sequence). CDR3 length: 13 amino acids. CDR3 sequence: CASSGDRGYERYF. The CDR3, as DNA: TGTGCCAGCAGTGGGGACAGGGGTTACGAGCGGTACTTC.

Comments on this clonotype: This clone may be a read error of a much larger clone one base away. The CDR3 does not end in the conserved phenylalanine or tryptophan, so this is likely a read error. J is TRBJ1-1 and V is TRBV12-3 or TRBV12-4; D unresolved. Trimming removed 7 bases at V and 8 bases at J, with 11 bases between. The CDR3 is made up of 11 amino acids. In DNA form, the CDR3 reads TGTGCCAGCAAATTAGGGAGCGAAGCTTTCTCT. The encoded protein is CASKLGSEAFS.

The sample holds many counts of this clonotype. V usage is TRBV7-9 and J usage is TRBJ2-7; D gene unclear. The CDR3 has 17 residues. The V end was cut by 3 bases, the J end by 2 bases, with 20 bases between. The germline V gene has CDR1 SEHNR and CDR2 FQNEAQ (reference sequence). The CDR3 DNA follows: TGTGCCAGCAGCTTTGTCAGGAGTGAGGCCCTGACCTACGAGCAGTACTTC. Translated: CASSFVRSEALTYEQYF.

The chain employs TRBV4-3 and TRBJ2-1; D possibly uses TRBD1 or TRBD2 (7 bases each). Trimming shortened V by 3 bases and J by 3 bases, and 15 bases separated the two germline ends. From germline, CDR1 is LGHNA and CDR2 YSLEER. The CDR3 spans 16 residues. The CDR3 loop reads CASSQAAGGDYNEQFF. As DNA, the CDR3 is TGCGCCAGCAGCCAGGCAGCAGGGGGGGACTACAATGAGCAGTTCTTC.

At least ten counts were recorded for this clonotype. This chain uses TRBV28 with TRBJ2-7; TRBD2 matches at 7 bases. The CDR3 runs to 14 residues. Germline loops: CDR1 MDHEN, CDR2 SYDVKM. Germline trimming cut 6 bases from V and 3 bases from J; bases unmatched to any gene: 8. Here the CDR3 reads CASRREGVLYEQYF. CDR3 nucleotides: TGTGCCAGCAGGAGGGAGGGAGTACTCTACGAGCAGTACTTC.

CDR3 sequence reads: CSARDHTGKNYGYTF. As DNA, the CDR3 is TGCAGTGCTAGAGATCATACAGGGAAGAACTATGGCTACACCTTC. This chain connects TRBV20-1 to TRBJ1-2; a weak D match, TRBD1 (6 bases). This CDR3 is 15 amino acids long. V was cut by 0 bases and J by 2 bases, with 13 bases left in between. From germline, CDR1 is DFQATT and CDR2 SNEGSKA (reference sequence).

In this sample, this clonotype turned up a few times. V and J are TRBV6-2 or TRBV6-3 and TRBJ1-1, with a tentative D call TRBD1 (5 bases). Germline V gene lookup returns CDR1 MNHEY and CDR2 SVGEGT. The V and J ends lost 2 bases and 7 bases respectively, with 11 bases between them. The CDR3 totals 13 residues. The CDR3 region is CASSYAPGREAFF. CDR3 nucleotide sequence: TGTGCCAGCAGTTACGCTCCGGGACGTGAAGCTTTCTTT.

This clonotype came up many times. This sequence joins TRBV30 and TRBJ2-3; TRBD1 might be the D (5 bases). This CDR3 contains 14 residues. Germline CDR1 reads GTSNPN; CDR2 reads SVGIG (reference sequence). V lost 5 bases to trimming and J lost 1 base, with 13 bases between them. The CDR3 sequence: CAWETEAGTDTQYF. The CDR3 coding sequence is TGTGCCTGGGAGACAGAAGCTGGCACAGATACGCAGTATTTT.

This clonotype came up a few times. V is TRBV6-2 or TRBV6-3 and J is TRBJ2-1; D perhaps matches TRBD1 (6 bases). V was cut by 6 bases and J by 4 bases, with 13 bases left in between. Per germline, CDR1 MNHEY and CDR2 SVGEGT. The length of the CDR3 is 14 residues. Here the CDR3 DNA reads TGTGCCAGCAGCCCCGGGACACAGTACAATGAGCAGTTCTTC. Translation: CASSPGTQYNEQFF.

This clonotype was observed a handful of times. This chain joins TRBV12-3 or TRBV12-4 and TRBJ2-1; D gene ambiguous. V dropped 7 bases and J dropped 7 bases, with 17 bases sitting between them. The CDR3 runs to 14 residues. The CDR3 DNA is TGTGCCAGCAACAAGCCGGGTATTGGGAATGAGCAGTTCTTC. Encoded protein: CASNKPGIGNEQFF.